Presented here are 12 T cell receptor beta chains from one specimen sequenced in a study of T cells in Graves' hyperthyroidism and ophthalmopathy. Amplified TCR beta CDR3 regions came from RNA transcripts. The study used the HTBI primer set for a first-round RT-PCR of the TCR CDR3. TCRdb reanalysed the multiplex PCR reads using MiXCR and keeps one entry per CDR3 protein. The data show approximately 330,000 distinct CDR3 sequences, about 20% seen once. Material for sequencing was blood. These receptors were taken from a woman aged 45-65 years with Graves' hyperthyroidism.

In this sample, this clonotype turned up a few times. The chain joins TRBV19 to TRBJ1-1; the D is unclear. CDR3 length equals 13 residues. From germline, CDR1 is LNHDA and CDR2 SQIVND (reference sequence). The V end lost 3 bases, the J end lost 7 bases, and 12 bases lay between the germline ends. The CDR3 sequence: CASSIFFADEAFF. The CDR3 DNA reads TGTGCCAGTAGTATTTTTTTCGCGGATGAAGCTTTCTTT.

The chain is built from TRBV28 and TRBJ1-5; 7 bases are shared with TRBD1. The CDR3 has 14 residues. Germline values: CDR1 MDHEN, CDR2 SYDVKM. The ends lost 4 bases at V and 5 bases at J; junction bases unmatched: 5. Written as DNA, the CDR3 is TGTGCCAGCAGTTCTGACAGGGAGGATCAGCCCCAGCATTTT. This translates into CASSSDREDQPQHF.

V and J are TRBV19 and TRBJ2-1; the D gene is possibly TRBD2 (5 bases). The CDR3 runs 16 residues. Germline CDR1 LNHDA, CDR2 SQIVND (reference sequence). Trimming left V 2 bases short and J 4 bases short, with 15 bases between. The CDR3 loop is CASSISSRQGYNEQFF. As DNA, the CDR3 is TGTGCCAGTAGTATATCTAGCCGACAAGGGTACAATGAGCAGTTCTTC.

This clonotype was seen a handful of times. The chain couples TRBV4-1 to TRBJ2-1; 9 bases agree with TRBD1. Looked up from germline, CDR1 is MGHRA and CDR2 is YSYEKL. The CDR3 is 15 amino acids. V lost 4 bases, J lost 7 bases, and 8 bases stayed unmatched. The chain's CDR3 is CASSPEGQGGNEQFF. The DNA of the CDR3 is TGCGCCAGCAGCCCCGAGGGACAGGGAGGGAATGAGCAGTTCTTC.

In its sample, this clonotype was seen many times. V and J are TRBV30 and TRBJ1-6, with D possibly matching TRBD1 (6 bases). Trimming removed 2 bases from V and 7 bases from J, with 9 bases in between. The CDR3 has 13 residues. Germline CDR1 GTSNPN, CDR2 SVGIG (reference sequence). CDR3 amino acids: CAWSMTGNSPLHF. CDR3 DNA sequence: TGTGCCTGGAGTATGACAGGAAATTCACCCCTCCACTTT. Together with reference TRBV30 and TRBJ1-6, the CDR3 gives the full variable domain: SQTIHQWPATLVQPVGSPLSLECTVEGTSNPNLYWYRQAAGRGLQLLFYSVGIGQISSEVPQNLSASRPQDRQFILSSKKLLLSDSGFYLCAWSMTGNSPLHFGNGTRLTVT.

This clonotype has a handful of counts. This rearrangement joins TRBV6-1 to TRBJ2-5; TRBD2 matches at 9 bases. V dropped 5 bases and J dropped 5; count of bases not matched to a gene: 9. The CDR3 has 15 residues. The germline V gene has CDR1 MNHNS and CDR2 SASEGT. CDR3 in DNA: TGTGCCAGCAGTCCCGGGACTAGCCGGGGGGAGACCCAGTACTTC. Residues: CASSPGTSRGETQYF.

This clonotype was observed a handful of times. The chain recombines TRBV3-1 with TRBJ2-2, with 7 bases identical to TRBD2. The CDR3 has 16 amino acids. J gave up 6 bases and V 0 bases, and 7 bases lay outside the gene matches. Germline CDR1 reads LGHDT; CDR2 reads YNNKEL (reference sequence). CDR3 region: CASSQDGGRGAGELFF. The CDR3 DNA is TGTGCCAGCAGCCAAGATGGAGGGAGGGGCGCCGGGGAGCTGTTTTTT. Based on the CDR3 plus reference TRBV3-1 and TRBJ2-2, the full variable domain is DTAVSQTPKYLVTQMGNDKSIKCEQNLGHDTMYWYKQDSKKFLKIMFSYNNKELIINETVPNRFSPKSPDKAHLNLHINSLELGDSAVYFCASSQDGGRGAGELFFGEGSRLTVL.

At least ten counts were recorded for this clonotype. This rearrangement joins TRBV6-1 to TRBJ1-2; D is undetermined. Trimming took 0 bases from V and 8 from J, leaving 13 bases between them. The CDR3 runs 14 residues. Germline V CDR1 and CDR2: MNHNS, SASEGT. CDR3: CASSEAVGAEGYTF. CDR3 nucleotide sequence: TGTGCCAGCAGTGAAGCTGTGGGTGCCGAGGGCTACACCTTC.

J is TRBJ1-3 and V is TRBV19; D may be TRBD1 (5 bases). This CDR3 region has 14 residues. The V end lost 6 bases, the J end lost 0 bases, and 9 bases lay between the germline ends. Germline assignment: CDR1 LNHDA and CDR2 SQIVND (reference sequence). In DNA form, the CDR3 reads TGTGCCAGTAGGAGGGACGACTCTGGAAACACCATATATTTT. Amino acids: CASRRDDSGNTIYF.

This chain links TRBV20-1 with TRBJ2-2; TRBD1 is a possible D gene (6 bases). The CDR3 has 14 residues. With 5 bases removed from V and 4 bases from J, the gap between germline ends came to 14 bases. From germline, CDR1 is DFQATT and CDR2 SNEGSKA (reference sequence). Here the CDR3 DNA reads TGCAGTGCTTCACCTACAGGGACCACCGGGGAGCTGTTTTTT. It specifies CSASPTGTTGELFF.

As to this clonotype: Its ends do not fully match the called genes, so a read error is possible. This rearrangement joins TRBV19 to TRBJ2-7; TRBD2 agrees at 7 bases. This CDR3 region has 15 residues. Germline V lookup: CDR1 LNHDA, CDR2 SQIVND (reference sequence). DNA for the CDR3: TGTGCCTGTAGTATGGGGGGGGACCGATCCTACGAGCAGTACTTC. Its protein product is CACSMGGDRSYEQYF.

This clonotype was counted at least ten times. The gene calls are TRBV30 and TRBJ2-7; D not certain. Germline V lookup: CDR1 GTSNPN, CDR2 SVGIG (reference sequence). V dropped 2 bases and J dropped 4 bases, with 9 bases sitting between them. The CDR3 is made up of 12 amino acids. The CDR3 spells CAWSTQFYEQYF. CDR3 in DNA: TGTGCCTGGAGTACCCAGTTTTACGAGCAGTACTTC.